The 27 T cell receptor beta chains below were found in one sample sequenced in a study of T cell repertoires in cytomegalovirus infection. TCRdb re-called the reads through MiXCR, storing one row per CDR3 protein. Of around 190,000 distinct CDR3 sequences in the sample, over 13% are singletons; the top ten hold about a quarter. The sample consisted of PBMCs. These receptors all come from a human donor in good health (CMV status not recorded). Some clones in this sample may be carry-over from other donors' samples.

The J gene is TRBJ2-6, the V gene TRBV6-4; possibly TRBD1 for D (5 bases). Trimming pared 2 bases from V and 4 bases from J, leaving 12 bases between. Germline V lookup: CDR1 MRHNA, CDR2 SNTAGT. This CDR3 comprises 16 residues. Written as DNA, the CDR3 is TGTGCCAGCAGTGACAAAGGGGCAGGGGGGGCCAACGTCCTGACTTTC. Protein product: CASSDKGAGGANVLTF.

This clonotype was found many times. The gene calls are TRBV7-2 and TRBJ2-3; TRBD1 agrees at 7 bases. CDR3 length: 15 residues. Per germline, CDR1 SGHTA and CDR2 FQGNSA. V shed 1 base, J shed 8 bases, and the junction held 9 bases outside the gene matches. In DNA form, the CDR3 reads TGTGCCAGCAGCTTAGACAGGGGCCTACAGCGTACGCAGTATTTT. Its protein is CASSLDRGLQRTQYF.

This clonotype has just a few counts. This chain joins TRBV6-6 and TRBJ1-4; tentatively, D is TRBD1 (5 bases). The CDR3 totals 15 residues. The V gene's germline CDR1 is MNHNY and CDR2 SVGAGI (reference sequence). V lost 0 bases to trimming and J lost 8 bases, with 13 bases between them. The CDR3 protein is CASSYSGQAPEKLFF. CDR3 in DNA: TGTGCCAGCAGTTACTCGGGGCAGGCCCCAGAAAAACTGTTTTTT.

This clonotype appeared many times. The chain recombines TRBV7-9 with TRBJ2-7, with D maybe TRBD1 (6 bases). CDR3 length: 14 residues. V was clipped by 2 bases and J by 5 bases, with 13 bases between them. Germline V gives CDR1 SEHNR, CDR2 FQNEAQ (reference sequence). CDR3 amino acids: CASSLTSGDNEQYF. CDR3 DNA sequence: TGTGCCAGCAGCTTAACGTCAGGGGATAACGAGCAGTACTTC.

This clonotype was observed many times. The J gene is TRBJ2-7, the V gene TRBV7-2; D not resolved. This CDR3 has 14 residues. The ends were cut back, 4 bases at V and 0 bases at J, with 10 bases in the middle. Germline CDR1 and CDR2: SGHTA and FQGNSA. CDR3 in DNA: TGTGCCAGCAGCTCCGAAGTGAGCTCCTACGAGCAGTACTTC. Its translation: CASSSEVSSYEQYF.

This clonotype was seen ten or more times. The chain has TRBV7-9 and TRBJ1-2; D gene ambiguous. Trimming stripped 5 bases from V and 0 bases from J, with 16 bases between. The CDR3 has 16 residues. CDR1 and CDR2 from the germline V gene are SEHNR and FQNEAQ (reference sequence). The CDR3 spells CASSSPKIAANYGYTF. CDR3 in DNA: TGTGCCAGCAGCAGCCCCAAAATAGCCGCTAACTATGGCTACACCTTC.

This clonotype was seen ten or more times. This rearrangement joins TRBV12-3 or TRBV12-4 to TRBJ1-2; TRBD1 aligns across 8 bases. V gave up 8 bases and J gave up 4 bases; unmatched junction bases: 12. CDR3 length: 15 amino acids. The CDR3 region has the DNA TGTGCCAGCGGCCCCTCGACAGGGGTGGGCTATGGCTACACCTTC. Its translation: CASGPSTGVGYGYTF.

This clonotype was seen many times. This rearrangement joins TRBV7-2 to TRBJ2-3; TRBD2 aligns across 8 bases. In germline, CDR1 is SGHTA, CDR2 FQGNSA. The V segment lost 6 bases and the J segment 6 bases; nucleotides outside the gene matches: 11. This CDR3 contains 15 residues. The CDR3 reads CASSHIAGPGDTQYF. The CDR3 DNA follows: TGTGCCAGCAGTCACATAGCGGGACCGGGGGATACGCAGTATTTT.

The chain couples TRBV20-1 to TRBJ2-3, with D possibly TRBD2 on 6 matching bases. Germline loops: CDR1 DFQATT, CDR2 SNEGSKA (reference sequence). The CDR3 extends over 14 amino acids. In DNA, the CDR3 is TGCAGCCCTAAAGACGCGGGGACCCTAGATACGCAGTATTTT. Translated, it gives CSPKDAGTLDTQYF.

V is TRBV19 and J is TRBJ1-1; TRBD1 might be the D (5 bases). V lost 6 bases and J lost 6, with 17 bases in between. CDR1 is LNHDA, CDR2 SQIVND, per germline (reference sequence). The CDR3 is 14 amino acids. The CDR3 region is CASSDNRPGAEAFF. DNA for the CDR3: TGTGCCAGTAGCGACAACAGGCCGGGCGCTGAAGCTTTCTTT.

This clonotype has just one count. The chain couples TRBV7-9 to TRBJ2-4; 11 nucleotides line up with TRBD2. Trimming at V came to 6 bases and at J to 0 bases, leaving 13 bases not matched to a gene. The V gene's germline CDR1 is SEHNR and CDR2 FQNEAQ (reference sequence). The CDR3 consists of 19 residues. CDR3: CASSQTGTSGTLAKNIQYF. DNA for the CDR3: TGTGCCAGCAGTCAGACCGGGACTAGCGGTACCCTAGCCAAAAACATTCAGTACTTC.

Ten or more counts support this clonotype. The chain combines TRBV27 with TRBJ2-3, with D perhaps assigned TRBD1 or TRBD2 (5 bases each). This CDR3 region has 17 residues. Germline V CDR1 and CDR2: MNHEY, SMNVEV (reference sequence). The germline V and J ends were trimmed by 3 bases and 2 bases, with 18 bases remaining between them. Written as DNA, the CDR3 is TGTGCCAGCAGTTTTAGGGGTTGGGAGAGGGACACAGATACGCAGTATTTT. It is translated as CASSFRGWERDTDTQYF.

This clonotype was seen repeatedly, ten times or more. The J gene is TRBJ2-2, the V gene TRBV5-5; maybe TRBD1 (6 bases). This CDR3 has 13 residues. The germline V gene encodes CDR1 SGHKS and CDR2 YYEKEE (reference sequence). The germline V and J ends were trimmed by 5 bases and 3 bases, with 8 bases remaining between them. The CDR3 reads CASSWTDTGELFF. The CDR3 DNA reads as TGTGCCAGCAGTTGGACAGACACCGGGGAGCTGTTTTTT.

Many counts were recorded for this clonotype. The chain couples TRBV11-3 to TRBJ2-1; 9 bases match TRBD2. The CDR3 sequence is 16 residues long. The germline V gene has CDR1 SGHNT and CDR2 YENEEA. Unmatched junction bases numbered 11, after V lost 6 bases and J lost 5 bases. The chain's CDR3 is CASSHRGAGGNNEQFF. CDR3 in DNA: TGTGCCAGCAGTCATCGGGGGGCGGGGGGGAACAATGAGCAGTTCTTC.

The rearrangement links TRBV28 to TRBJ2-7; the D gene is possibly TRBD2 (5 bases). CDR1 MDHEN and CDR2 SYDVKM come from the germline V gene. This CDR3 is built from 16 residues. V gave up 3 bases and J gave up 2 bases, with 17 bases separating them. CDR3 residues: CASSFPPTTSTYEQYF. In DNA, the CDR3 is TGTGCCAGCAGTTTTCCCCCCACTACTAGTACCTACGAGCAGTACTTC.

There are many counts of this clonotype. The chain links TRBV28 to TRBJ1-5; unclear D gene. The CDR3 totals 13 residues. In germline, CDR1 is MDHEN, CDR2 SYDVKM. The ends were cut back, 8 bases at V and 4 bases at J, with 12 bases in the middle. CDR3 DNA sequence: TGTGCCAGCGCGGTCCAGGCGAATCAGCCCCAGCATTTT. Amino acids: CASAVQANQPQHF.

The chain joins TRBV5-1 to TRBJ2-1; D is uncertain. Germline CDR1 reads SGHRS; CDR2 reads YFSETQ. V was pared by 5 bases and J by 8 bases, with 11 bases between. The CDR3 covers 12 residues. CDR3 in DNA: TGCGCCAGCAGTCCCCGGCGTGATGAGCAGTTCTTC. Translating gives CASSPRRDEQFF. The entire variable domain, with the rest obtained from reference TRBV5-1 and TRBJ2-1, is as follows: KAGVTQTPRYLIKTRGQQVTLSCSPISGHRSVSWYQQTPGQGLQFLFEYFSETQRNKGNFPGRFSGRQFSNSRSEMNVSTLELGDSALYLCASSPRRDEQFFGPGTRLTVL.

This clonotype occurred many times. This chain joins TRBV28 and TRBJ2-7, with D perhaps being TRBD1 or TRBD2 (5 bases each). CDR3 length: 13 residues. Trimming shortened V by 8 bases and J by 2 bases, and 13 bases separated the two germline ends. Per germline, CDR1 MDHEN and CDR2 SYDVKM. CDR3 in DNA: TGTGCCAGCTTAGGGACCGAAGCCTACGAGCAGTACTTC. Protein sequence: CASLGTEAYEQYF.

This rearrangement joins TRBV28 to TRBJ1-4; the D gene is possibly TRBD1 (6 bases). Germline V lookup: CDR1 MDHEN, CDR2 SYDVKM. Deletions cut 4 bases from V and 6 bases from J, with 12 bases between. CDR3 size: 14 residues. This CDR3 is CASSSTGYDEKLFF. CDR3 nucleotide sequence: TGTGCCAGCAGTTCAACAGGGTACGATGAAAAACTGTTTTTT.

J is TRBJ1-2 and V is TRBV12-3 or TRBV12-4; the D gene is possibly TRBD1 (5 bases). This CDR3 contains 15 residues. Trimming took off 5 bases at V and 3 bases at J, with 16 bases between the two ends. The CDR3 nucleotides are TGTGCCAGCAGTCCCATAGGCCGGGGGGACTATGGCTACACCTTC. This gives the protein CASSPIGRGDYGYTF.

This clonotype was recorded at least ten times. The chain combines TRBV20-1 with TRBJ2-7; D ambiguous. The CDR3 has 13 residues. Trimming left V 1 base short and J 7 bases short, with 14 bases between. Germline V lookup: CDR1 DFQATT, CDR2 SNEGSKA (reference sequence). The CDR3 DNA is TGCAGTGCTAGAGGACACCTACGGAGAGAGCAGTACTTC. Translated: CSARGHLRREQYF.

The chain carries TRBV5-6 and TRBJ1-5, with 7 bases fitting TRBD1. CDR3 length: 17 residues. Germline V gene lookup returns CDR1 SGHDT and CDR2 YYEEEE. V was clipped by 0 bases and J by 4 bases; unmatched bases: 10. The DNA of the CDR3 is TGTGCCAGCAGCTTGGAGGGCGGGACAGCGAAGAATCAGCCCCAGCATTTT. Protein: CASSLEGGTAKNQPQHF.

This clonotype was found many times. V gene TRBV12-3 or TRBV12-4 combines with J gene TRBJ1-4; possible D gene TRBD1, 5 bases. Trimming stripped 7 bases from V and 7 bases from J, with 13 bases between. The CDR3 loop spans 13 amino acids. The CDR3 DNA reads TGTGCCAGCAAAGGGGCACAGGCTGAAAAACTGTTTTTT. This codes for CASKGAQAEKLFF.

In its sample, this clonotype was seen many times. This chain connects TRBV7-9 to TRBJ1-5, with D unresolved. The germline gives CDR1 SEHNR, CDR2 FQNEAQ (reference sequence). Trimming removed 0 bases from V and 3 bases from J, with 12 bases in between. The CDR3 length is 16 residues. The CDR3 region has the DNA TGTGCCAGCAGCTTAGCGGAAGGGCCGGCCAATCAGCCCCAGCATTTT. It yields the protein CASSLAEGPANQPQHF.

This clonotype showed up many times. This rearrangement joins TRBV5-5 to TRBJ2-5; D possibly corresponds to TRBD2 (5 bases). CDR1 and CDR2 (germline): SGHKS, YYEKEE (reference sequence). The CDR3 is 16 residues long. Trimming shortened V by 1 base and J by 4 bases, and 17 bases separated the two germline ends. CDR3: CASSLNTGKSRETQYF. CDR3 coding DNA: TGTGCCAGCAGCTTGAATACGGGAAAATCTAGAGAGACCCAGTACTTC.

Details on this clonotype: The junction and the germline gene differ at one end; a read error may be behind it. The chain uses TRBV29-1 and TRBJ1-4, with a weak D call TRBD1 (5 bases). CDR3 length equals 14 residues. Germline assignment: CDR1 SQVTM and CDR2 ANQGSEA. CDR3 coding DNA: TGCAACGTTAAGGGGCACGCAACTAATGAAAAACTGTTTTTT. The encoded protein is CNVKGHATNEKLFF.

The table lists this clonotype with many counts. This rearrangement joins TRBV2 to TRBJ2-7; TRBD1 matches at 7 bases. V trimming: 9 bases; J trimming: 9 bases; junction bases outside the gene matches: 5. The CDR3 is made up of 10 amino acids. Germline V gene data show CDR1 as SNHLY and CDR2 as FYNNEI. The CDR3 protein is CASYRDRQYF. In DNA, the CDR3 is TGTGCCAGTTATAGGGACAGGCAGTACTTC.